Following are 21 T cell receptor beta chains from one sample sequenced in a study of T cells after somatic rescue of genetic block (dated by TCRdb to the early 2020s). Library preparation employed the immunoSEQ multiplex PCR assay. As stored in TCRdb, this immuneACCESS dataset retains in-frame rearrangements with V and J assigned. A fraction of the clones does not appear; measured against another copy, unresolved V genes explain less than half of the discrepancy, and the remainder lacks a known reason. Recorded for this sample are approximately 78,000 clones; roughly 91% of them occurred a single time. The ten largest clones add up to roughly 2.9% of the sample. Source material: peripheral blood mononuclear cells (PBMCs). Receptors originate from a man aged 30 to 45.

This chain joins TRBV28 and TRBJ2-3; 9 bases match TRBD1. The germline V gene has CDR1 MDHEN and CDR2 SYDVKM. This CDR3 contains 14 residues. V was pared by 6 bases and J by 3 bases, with 4 bases of the junction left unmatched. CDR3 DNA: TGTGCCAGCAGGAGGACAGGGGCAACAGATACGCAGTATTTT. It codes for CASRRTGATDTQYF.

The rearrangement links TRBV14 to TRBJ1-1, with TRBD1 matching over 7 bases. Germline V lookup: CDR1 SGHDN, CDR2 FVKESK. J was trimmed by 1 base and V by 4 bases; bases with no gene match: 6. The CDR3 runs 15 residues. CDR3: CASSRAGQKNTEAFF. The DNA of the CDR3 is TGTGCCAGCAGCCGCGCGGGACAGAAGAACACTGAAGCTTTCTTT.

V and J are TRBV5-1 and TRBJ2-5; possible D gene TRBD2, 6 bases. The CDR3 is made up of 14 amino acids. Germline CDR1 SGHRS, CDR2 YFSETQ. The ends were cut back, 0 bases at V and 2 bases at J, with 8 bases in the middle. The CDR3 loop is CASSLGTNQETQYF. CDR3 nucleotides: TGCGCCAGCAGCTTGGGGACTAATCAAGAGACCCAGTACTTC.

The chain is built from TRBV5-1 and TRBJ2-7, with TRBD1 matching 8 bases. Germline CDR1 reads SGHRS; CDR2 reads YFSETQ. Trimming removed 7 bases from V and 0 bases from J; junction bases left unmatched: 3. The CDR3 loop spans 13 amino acids. The CDR3: CASAGGSSYEQYF. The CDR3 DNA reads TGCGCCAGCGCAGGGGGCAGCTCCTACGAGCAGTACTTC.

The chain links TRBV19 to TRBJ2-5, with 8 bases identical to TRBD2. The assigned J gene may be wrong: the sequence end matches TRBJ2-7 better. Per germline, CDR1 LNHDA and CDR2 SQIVND (reference sequence). The CDR3 spans 14 residues. CDR3 nucleotide sequence: TGTGCCAGTAGTATGAGCACTAGCGGATACGAGCAGTACTTC. It yields the protein CASSMSTSGYEQYF.

CDR3 sequence (DNA): TGTGCCAGCAGCAAAGAACGTGGGCAGGTAGGGAACACCGGGGAGCTGTTTTTT. As protein: CASSKERGQVGNTGELFF. The V gene is TRBV21-1, the J gene TRBJ2-2; TRBD1 was called by the table and not checked on the DNA. TRBV21-1 is given as a pseudogene. The CDR3 extends over 18 amino acids.

The chain carries TRBV5-1 and TRBJ1-1; 12 bases are a match to TRBD1. Germline CDR1 is SGHRS and CDR2 is YFSETQ. V lost 4 bases, J lost 5 bases, and 3 bases stayed unmatched. This CDR3 has 14 residues. CDR3 sequence reads: CASSRDRGRTEAFF. The CDR3 nucleotides are TGCGCCAGCAGCCGGGACAGGGGGCGAACTGAAGCTTTCTTT.

The gene calls are TRBV28 and TRBJ2-7; D gene ambiguous. The CDR3 has 12 amino acids. Per germline, CDR1 MDHEN and CDR2 SYDVKM. Trimming stripped 7 bases from V and 2 bases from J, with 9 bases between. This CDR3 reads CASTNVAYEQYF. CDR3 sequence (DNA): TGTGCCAGCACCAATGTTGCCTACGAGCAGTACTTC.

The J gene is TRBJ2-7, the V gene TRBV7-6; TRBD1 matches 9 bases. J lost 4 bases, V lost 6 bases, and 7 bases had no gene match. The CDR3 extends over 14 amino acids. Germline CDR1 reads SGHVS; CDR2 reads FNYEAQ. CDR3 protein: CASSPGTGIYEQYF. The DNA of the CDR3 is TGTGCCAGCAGTCCCGGGACAGGGATATACGAGCAGTACTTC.

The CDR3 loop is CASRHRGQNSPLHF. The DNA of the CDR3 is TGCGCCAGCAGACACAGGGGGCAAAATTCACCCCTCCACTTT. The chain carries TRBV10-1 and TRBJ1-6; 9 bases fit TRBD1. Germline CDR1 is WNHNN and CDR2 is SYGVQD (reference sequence). Trimming took 6 bases from V and 7 from J; bases not matched to a gene: 4. The CDR3 length is 14 residues.

The chain carries TRBV21-1 and TRBJ2-3. TRBV21-1 is deemed a pseudogene. The CDR3 runs 15 residues. CDR3 protein: CASSNSPSGADTQYF. CDR3 DNA sequence: TGTGCCAGCAGCAACTCTCCATCGGGGGCGGATACGCAGTATTTT.

This rearrangement joins TRBV25-1 to TRBJ1-2; the match to TRBD1 covers 8 bases. The J segment lost 5 bases and the V segment lost 5 bases, leaving 10 bases of the junction unmatched. The CDR3 length is 15 residues. Germline loops: CDR1 MGHDK, CDR2 SYGVNS. The CDR3 DNA follows: TGTGCCAGCAGTACTCCCGGGACAGGAGGTTATGGCTACACCTTC. Its translation: CASSTPGTGGYGYTF.

V usage is TRBV10-2 and J usage is TRBJ2-2; 12 positions agree with TRBD2. CDR3 length: 16 amino acids. Germline V gene sequence: CDR1 WSHSY, CDR2 SAAADI. V gave up 6 bases and J gave up 5 bases; unmatched junction bases: 7. The chain's CDR3 is CASSELAGGKTGELFF. CDR3 DNA: TGCGCCAGCAGCGAACTAGCGGGAGGAAAGACCGGGGAGCTGTTTTTT.

Only one count was recorded for this clone. This rearrangement joins TRBV7-2 to TRBJ2-7; TRBD1 might be the D (5 bases). The CDR3 has 14 residues. Germline lookup yields CDR1 SGHTA and CDR2 FQGNSA. Deletions cut 1 base from V and 2 bases from J, with 9 bases between. The CDR3 loop is CASSLGRQTYEQYF. DNA for the CDR3: TGTGCCAGCAGCTTAGGGAGACAGACCTACGAGCAGTACTTC. Based on the CDR3 plus reference TRBV7-2 and TRBJ2-7, the full variable domain is GAGVSQSPSNKVTEKGKDVELRCDPISGHTALYWYRQSLGQGLEFLIYFQGNSAPDKSGLPSDRFSAERTGGSVSTLTIQRTQQEDSAVYLCASSLGRQTYEQYFGPGTRLTVT.

The CDR3 bases are TGTGCCAGCGGAAGGGTACTAGCGGGAGGAGACATTCAGTACTTC. Translated, it gives CASGRVLAGGDIQYF. This chain joins TRBV27 and TRBJ2-4; 12 bases fit TRBD2. The CDR3 consists of 15 residues. V lost 8 bases and J lost 8; bases outside the gene matches: 10. In germline, CDR1 is MNHEY, CDR2 SMNVEV (reference sequence).

This rearrangement joins TRBV7-2 to TRBJ2-3, with 9 bases lining up with TRBD2. V was pared by 4 bases and J by 4 bases, with 9 bases of the junction left unmatched. This CDR3 comprises 16 residues. CDR1 and CDR2 from the germline V gene are SGHTA and FQGNSA. CDR3 in DNA: TGTGCCAGCAGCTCGCTGACTAGCGGCGGGGCAGATACGCAGTATTTT. Its protein is CASSSLTSGGADTQYF. The full variable domain, rest sourced from reference TRBV7-2 and TRBJ2-3, is GAGVSQSPSNKVTEKGKDVELRCDPISGHTALYWYRQSLGQGLEFLIYFQGNSAPDKSGLPSDRFSAERTGGSVSTLTIQRTQQEDSAVYLCASSSLTSGGADTQYFGPGTRLTVL.

The chain links TRBV30 to TRBJ2-1; TRBD2 matches at 13 bases. CDR3 size: 18 residues. Unmatched junction bases numbered 7, after V lost 2 bases and J lost 0 bases. Germline loops: CDR1 GTSNPN, CDR2 SVGIG (reference sequence). The CDR3 bases are TGTGCCTGGAGTCCCTGGACTAGCGGGGGAGTCTCCTACAATGAGCAGTTCTTC. Its protein product is CAWSPWTSGGVSYNEQFF.

The chain recombines TRBV11-2 with TRBJ2-1; 10 positions agree with TRBD2. The CDR3 sequence is 15 residues long. CDR1 and CDR2 (germline): SGHAT, FQNNGV. With 0 bases clipped from V and 8 bases from J, the junction kept 4 bases outside the gene matches. CDR3 amino acids: CASSLEASGSYEQFF. CDR3 bases: TGTGCCAGCAGCTTAGAAGCTAGCGGGAGTTATGAGCAGTTCTTC.

The chain carries TRBV30 and TRBJ2-7; weak D call: TRBD1 (5 bases). CDR3 length: 14 residues. Trimming removed 2 bases at V and 5 bases at J, with 16 bases between. Germline CDR1 GTSNPN, CDR2 SVGIG (reference sequence). This CDR3 reads CAWSLVGQGDEQYF. DNA for the CDR3: TGTGCCTGGAGTTTGGTAGGTCAGGGCGACGAGCAGTACTTC.

This sequence joins TRBV7-9 and TRBJ2-5; 7 bases match TRBD1. CDR3 length: 15 amino acids. The V gene's germline CDR1 is SEHNR and CDR2 FQNEAQ (reference sequence). J lost 0 bases, V lost 0 bases, and 1 base had no gene match. The CDR3 loop reads CASSLAGQHQETQYF. CDR3 in DNA: TGTGCCAGCAGCTTAGCGGGACAGCACCAAGAGACCCAGTACTTC.

The chain uses TRBV20-1 and TRBJ2-3; D not certain. Trimming stripped 6 bases from V and 4 bases from J, with 8 bases between. The germline CDR1 and CDR2 sequences are DFQATT and SNEGSKA (reference sequence). The CDR3 has 11 residues. The chain's CDR3 is CSALRADTQYF. Here the CDR3 DNA reads TGCAGTGCCCTCCGGGCAGATACGCAGTATTTT.